These 32 T cell receptor beta chains were sequenced from one sample in a study of cytomegalovirus exposure and HLA in healthy donors (dated by TCRdb to the late 2010s). The library was generated by the immunoSEQ multiplex PCR assay. A mixture of 60 forward primers for TCR Vbeta segments and 13 reverse primers for TCR Jbeta segments was used in the multiplex PCR. What TCRdb holds here is the immuneACCESS table cut down to in-frame rearrangements. Part of the clones is not present; checked against another copy, under half of the missing clones reflect an unresolved V gene, and the others are unexplained. Present in this sample are about 210,000 clones, approximately 80% of which were seen just once. The ten biggest clones cover 10% of the sample. The sequencing sample was made of PBMCs. These receptor sequences come from a woman aged 45-65 years in good health and CMV-seropositive.

This clone was seen a few times. The gene calls are TRBV7-2 and TRBJ1-6; tentative D call: TRBD1 (5 bases). Germline V gene lookup returns CDR1 SGHTA and CDR2 FQGNSA. V was shortened by 0 bases and J by 9 bases, with 15 bases between the two germline ends. This CDR3 has 16 amino acids. CDR3 sequence (DNA): TGTGCCAGCAGCTTAGCGGTACGCGGGGCTGGTTCACCCCTCCACTTT. This gives the protein CASSLAVRGAGSPLHF.

V usage is TRBV6-5 and J usage is TRBJ1-1; D not resolved. CDR3 length: 13 residues. Germline assignment: CDR1 MNHEY and CDR2 SVGAGI. Trimming shortened V by 2 bases and J by 3 bases, and 7 bases separated the two germline ends. In DNA form, the CDR3 reads TGTGCCAGCAGTTACGAGGAATACACTGAAGCTTTCTTT. Translating it yields CASSYEEYTEAFF.

The CDR3 here is CASSPVNTGELFF. The CDR3 coding sequence is TGCGCCAGCAGTCCAGTGAACACCGGGGAGCTGTTTTTT. The chain uses TRBV4-1 and TRBJ2-2; D unclear. CDR1 is MGHRA, CDR2 YSYEKL, per germline. Trimming took off 6 bases at V and 1 base at J, with 6 bases between the two ends. The CDR3 is 13 residues long.

The rearrangement joins TRBV30 to TRBJ1-2; possibly TRBD1 for D (6 bases). Trimming removed 2 bases at V and 8 bases at J, with 36 bases between. Germline loops: CDR1 GTSNPN, CDR2 SVGIG (reference sequence). The CDR3 length is 20 residues. The CDR3 protein is CAWSRVTGYFFTPVMYGYTF. CDR3 in DNA: TGTGCCTGGAGTAGGGTAACAGGGTATTTTTTTACGCCAGTAATGTACGGCTACACCTTC.

The chain links TRBV5-6 to TRBJ2-1; TRBD2 agrees at 11 bases. Trimming cost V 1 base and J 4 bases; bases outside gene matches: 7. This CDR3 region has 17 residues. Germline V gives CDR1 SGHDT, CDR2 YYEEEE. The CDR3 nucleotides read TGTGCCAGCAGCTTGCGAGCTAGCGGGGGGCGGTACAATGAGCAGTTCTTC. The encoded protein is CASSLRASGGRYNEQFF.

The J gene is TRBJ2-7, the V gene TRBV7-2; 8 nucleotides match TRBD2. The length of the CDR3 is 15 residues. V lost 2 bases to trimming and J lost 5 bases; unmatched junction nucleotides: 8. The germline V gene encodes CDR1 SGHTA and CDR2 FQGNSA. The CDR3 region has the DNA TGTGCCAGCAGCTTATGGAGCGGGGGTGACAACGAGCAGTACTTC. Encoded protein: CASSLWSGGDNEQYF.

The J gene is TRBJ2-3, the V gene TRBV7-9; 8 bases fit TRBD1. CDR3 length: 13 amino acids. CDR1 is SEHNR and CDR2 is FQNEAQ in the germline V gene (reference sequence). In DNA, the CDR3 is TGTGCTGGAGGGCAGGGGGCATCAGATACGCAGTATTTT. Its protein product is CAGGQGASDTQYF.

This clone was detected once. V is TRBV6-1 and J is TRBJ1-5; unclear D gene. Germline CDR1 and CDR2: MNHNS and SASEGT. V dropped 0 bases and J dropped 2 bases, with 11 bases sitting between them. The CDR3 runs to 16 residues. CDR3 region: CASSEAGGVRNQPQHF. The CDR3 DNA sequence: TGTGCCAGCAGTGAAGCGGGCGGGGTACGCAATCAGCCCCAGCATTTT.

The CDR3 is CASSRQQGDSGNTIYF. The CDR3 nucleotides are TGCGCCAGCAGCAGACAACAGGGTGACTCTGGAAACACCATATATTTT. The J gene is TRBJ1-3, the V gene TRBV4-3; perhaps TRBD1 as D (6 bases). The CDR3 spans 16 residues. Germline V gives CDR1 LGHNA, CDR2 YSLEER. V shed 5 bases and J shed 0 bases, with 14 bases lying between them.

This CDR3 is CASSLRTDGEQYF. CDR3 in DNA: TGCGCCAGCAGCCTAAGGACAGACGGCGAGCAGTACTTC. The chain combines TRBV5-1 with TRBJ2-7; D may be TRBD1 (6 bases). The CDR3 loop spans 13 amino acids. V lost 4 bases and J lost 6, with 14 bases in between. Germline-derived CDR1 and CDR2 are SGHRS and YFSETQ.

This clone was counted once. CDR3 coding DNA: TGCGCCAGCAGCGCACCAACATACGACTATGGCTACACCTTC. Encoded protein: CASSAPTYDYGYTF. This chain links TRBV4-1 with TRBJ1-2; D ambiguous. Per the germline V gene, CDR1 is MGHRA and CDR2 is YSYEKL. This CDR3 is built from 14 residues. V shed 5 bases and J shed 3 bases, with 13 bases lying between them.

The chain recombines TRBV28 with TRBJ1-2; unclear D gene. The CDR3 spans 17 residues. The V gene's germline CDR1 is MDHEN and CDR2 SYDVKM. The germline V and J ends were trimmed by 5 bases and 7 bases, with 26 bases remaining between them. For the CDR3, the DNA is TGTGCCAGCAGTCCCATCGGTCCCGCGGGCTTCAGGAGTGGCTACACCTTC. Protein sequence: CASSPIGPAGFRSGYTF.

This chain uses TRBV16 with TRBJ2-7; a weak D match, TRBD2 (6 bases). Germline V gene data show CDR1 as KGHSY and CDR2 as FQNENV. Between the trimmed V and J ends, which lost 4 bases and 2 bases, there was a span of 12 bases. The CDR3 runs to 14 residues. The CDR3 loop is CASSLRPGAYEQYF. DNA for the CDR3: TGTGCCAGCAGCCTTCGGCCGGGAGCCTACGAGCAGTACTTC.

The CDR3 DNA is TGTGCCAGCAGTTTCCGGGACAGGGGCATCGACGAGCAGTACTTC. It encodes CASSFRDRGIDEQYF. The chain uses TRBV6-5 and TRBJ2-7; 10 nucleotides line up with TRBD1. This CDR3 region has 15 residues. V gave up 4 bases and J gave up 5 bases; unmatched junction bases: 8. Germline assignment: CDR1 MNHEY and CDR2 SVGAGI.

The chain employs TRBV30 and TRBJ1-3, with a tentative D call TRBD1 (6 bases). Germline loops: CDR1 GTSNPN, CDR2 SVGIG (reference sequence). This CDR3 has 15 residues. V lost 3 bases and J lost 3, with 15 bases in between. The CDR3 DNA reads TGTGCCTGGAGCGCCGGGGGGCCTAGTGGAAACACCATATATTTT. It yields the protein CAWSAGGPSGNTIYF.

The rearrangement joins TRBV6-5 to TRBJ1-2, with 9 nucleotides matching TRBD1. This CDR3 has 14 residues. Per germline, CDR1 MNHEY and CDR2 SVGAGI. With V trimmed by 4 bases and J by 5 bases, 5 bases remained unmatched. The CDR3 protein is CASSSRDRDYGYTF. CDR3 nucleotides: TGTGCCAGCAGTTCCCGGGACAGGGATTATGGCTACACCTTC.

About this clone itself: The identical CDR3 is also encoded by other nucleotide sequences in the sample. This chain joins TRBV7-6 and TRBJ1-3, with 7 positions matching TRBD1. The CDR3 sequence is 15 residues long. CDR1 is SGHVS, CDR2 FNYEAQ, per germline. After removal of 1 base from V and 4 bases from J, the junction contained 4 bases not matched to a gene. CDR3 coding DNA: TGTGCCAGCAGCTTAGGAACAGGGGTCGGAAACACCATATATTTT. Translation: CASSLGTGVGNTIYF. Full variable domain (missing parts from reference TRBV7-6 and TRBJ1-3): GAGVSQSPRYKVTKRGQDVALRCDPISGHVSLYWYRQALGQGPEFLTYFNYEAQQDKSGLPNDRFSAERPEGSISTLTIQRTEQRDSAMYRCASSLGTGVGNTIYFGEGSWLTVV.

This clone was seen only a few times. V usage is TRBV6-1 and J usage is TRBJ1-6; TRBD1 matches at 7 bases. Germline values: CDR1 MNHNS, CDR2 SASEGT. The V segment lost 5 bases and the J segment 7 bases; nucleotides outside the gene matches: 5. CDR3 length: 14 amino acids. The CDR3 loop is CASSLGTDNSPLHF. The CDR3 DNA is TGTGCCAGCAGTTTGGGGACAGACAATTCACCCCTCCACTTT.

The chain has TRBV28 and TRBJ1-4, with D tentatively TRBD1 (6 bases). Between the trimmed V and J ends, which lost 8 bases and 4 bases, there was a span of 11 bases. Germline V lookup: CDR1 MDHEN, CDR2 SYDVKM. The CDR3 is made up of 13 amino acids. The CDR3 reads CASEGQFNEKLFF. DNA of the CDR3: TGTGCCAGCGAAGGACAGTTTAATGAAAAACTGTTTTTT. Complete variable domain (other parts from reference TRBV28 and TRBJ1-4): DVKVTQSSRYLVKRTGEKVFLECVQDMDHENMFWYRQDPGLGLRLIYFSYDVKMKEKGDIPEGYSVSREKKERFSLILESASTNQTSMYLCASEGQFNEKLFFGSGTQLSVL.

The chain employs TRBV9 and TRBJ1-5, with D unclear. There are 12 residues in the CDR3. CDR1 and CDR2 (germline): SGDLS, YYNGEE. With 2 bases removed from V and 3 bases from J, the gap between germline ends came to 3 bases. Here the CDR3 DNA reads TGTGCCAGCAGCGTTAACAATCAGCCCCAGCATTTT. This codes for CASSVNNQPQHF.

As for this clone: The same CDR3 arises from other DNA sequences in this sample as well. The V call is TRBV7-2, the J call TRBJ1-1, with D maybe TRBD1 (5 bases). The germline CDR1 and CDR2 sequences are SGHTA and FQGNSA. V gave up 0 bases and J gave up 1 base, with 6 bases separating them. There are 14 residues in the CDR3. CDR3 sequence: CASSLAGGNTEAFF. CDR3 nucleotides: TGTGCCAGCAGCTTAGCGGGGGGGAACACTGAAGCTTTCTTT. The entire variable domain, with the rest obtained from reference TRBV7-2 and TRBJ1-1, is as follows: GAGVSQSPSNKVTEKGKDVELRCDPISGHTALYWYRQSLGQGLEFLIYFQGNSAPDKSGLPSDRFSAERTGGSVSTLTIQRTQQEDSAVYLCASSLAGGNTEAFFGQGTRLTVV.

This clone was counted once. This sequence joins TRBV5-1 and TRBJ1-2; D is unresolved. V was pared by 2 bases and J by 4 bases, with 15 bases between. The CDR3 runs to 15 residues. Germline V lookup: CDR1 SGHRS, CDR2 YFSETQ. In DNA, the CDR3 is TGCGCCAGCAGCTTCGGCCTTTTAACAGCCTATGGCTACACCTTC. Protein sequence: CASSFGLLTAYGYTF. The full variable domain, completed using reference TRBV5-1 and TRBJ1-2, is KAGVTQTPRYLIKTRGQQVTLSCSPISGHRSVSWYQQTPGQGLQFLFEYFSETQRNKGNFPGRFSGRQFSNSRSEMNVSTLELGDSALYLCASSFGLLTAYGYTFGSGTRLTVV.

The chain couples TRBV7-6 to TRBJ2-7; tentative D call: TRBD2 (6 bases). Germline assignment: CDR1 SGHVS and CDR2 FNYEAQ. The ends were cut back, 2 bases at V and 10 bases at J, with 15 bases in the middle. CDR3 length: 13 residues. CDR3 nucleotides: TGTGCCAGCAGCTTACTGGGTGGAGGGTCCCAGTACTTC. Translated: CASSLLGGGSQYF. The entire variable domain, with the rest obtained from reference TRBV7-6 and TRBJ2-7, is as follows: GAGVSQSPRYKVTKRGQDVALRCDPISGHVSLYWYRQALGQGPEFLTYFNYEAQQDKSGLPNDRFSAERPEGSISTLTIQRTEQRDSAMYRCASSLLGGGSQYFGPGTRLTVT.

V and J are TRBV27 and TRBJ2-7; 10 positions agree with TRBD2. The J segment lost 2 bases and the V segment lost 3 bases, leaving 7 bases of the junction unmatched. The CDR3 is 16 residues long. Germline V CDR1 and CDR2: MNHEY, SMNVEV (reference sequence). The CDR3 loop reads CASSFSGGPSPYEQYF. In DNA form, the CDR3 reads TGTGCCAGCAGTTTTAGCGGGGGGCCGTCCCCCTACGAGCAGTACTTC.

This chain connects TRBV27 to TRBJ1-4; D possibly corresponds to TRBD1 (5 bases). CDR3 length: 15 amino acids. Trimming pared 5 bases from V and 3 bases from J, leaving 13 bases between. CDR1 is MNHEY, CDR2 SMNVEV, per germline (reference sequence). The CDR3 here is CASSPAGPANEKLFF. For the CDR3, the DNA is TGTGCCAGCAGTCCCGCGGGACCGGCTAATGAAAAACTGTTTTTT.

As regards this clone: This specimen includes other DNA sequences encoding the same CDR3. The chain recombines TRBV7-3 with TRBJ1-1; D remains unclear. V lost 0 bases and J lost 2, with 4 bases in between. The germline V gene has CDR1 SGHTA and CDR2 FQGTGA. This CDR3 spans 13 amino acids. CDR3 sequence: CASSLTGNTEAFF. Written as DNA, the CDR3 is TGTGCCAGCAGCTTAACGGGCAACACTGAAGCTTTCTTT.

The CDR3, as DNA: TGTGCCAGCAGTGCTAGTGGGAACTATGGCTACACCTTC. Protein: CASSASGNYGYTF. This chain connects TRBV6-4 to TRBJ1-2; no clear D gene. CDR3 size: 13 residues. Trimming took off 4 bases at V and 2 bases at J, with 8 bases between the two ends. Germline V CDR1 and CDR2: MRHNA, SNTAGT.

The CDR3 here is CASSPPGLGEKLFF. The CDR3 DNA reads TGTGCCAGCAGCCCACCAGGGCTTGGAGAAAAACTGTTTTTT. This chain connects TRBV7-8 to TRBJ1-4; D perhaps matches TRBD1 (5 bases). The CDR3 runs to 14 residues. Trimming left V 5 bases short and J 8 bases short, with 15 bases between. Germline V gives CDR1 SGHVS, CDR2 FQNEAQ. The full variable domain, in which reference TRBV7-8 and TRBJ1-4 provide the parts outside the CDR3, is GAGVSQSPRYKVAKRGQDVALRCDPISGHVSLFWYQQALGQGPEFLTYFQNEAQLDKSGLPSDRFFAERPEGSVSTLKIQRTQQEDSAVYLCASSPPGLGEKLFFGSGTQLSVL.

The gene calls are TRBV18 and TRBJ1-5, with TRBD1 matching over 9 bases. Germline V gene sequence: CDR1 KGHSH, CDR2 LQKENI. The CDR3 covers 16 residues. V was pared by 5 bases and J by 0 bases, with 5 bases of the junction left unmatched. CDR3 loop: CASSEDRGYSNQPQHF. The CDR3 nucleotides are TGTGCCAGCTCAGAGGACAGGGGATATAGCAATCAGCCCCAGCATTTT.

The V call is TRBV30, the J call TRBJ2-2; D gene unclear. With 7 bases removed from V and 4 bases from J, the gap between germline ends came to 7 bases. Germline-derived CDR1 and CDR2 are GTSNPN and SVGIG (reference sequence). The length of the CDR3 is 11 residues. CDR3 coding DNA: TGTGCCTCCCCTTCCACCGGGGAGCTGTTTTTT. Protein product: CASPSTGELFF.

The CDR3 spells CASSEARQTPGNTIYF. The CDR3 DNA is TGTGCCAGCAGTGAAGCCCGGCAGACTCCTGGAAACACCATATATTTT. The chain employs TRBV6-1 and TRBJ1-3; D is ambiguous. Per the germline V gene, CDR1 is MNHNS and CDR2 is SASEGT. V was shortened by 0 bases and J by 2 bases, with 11 bases between the two germline ends. There are 16 residues in the CDR3.

The chain couples TRBV6-5 to TRBJ2-1, with 7 bases fitting TRBD1. Germline loops: CDR1 MNHEY, CDR2 SVGAGI. Trimming took 6 bases from V and 2 from J; bases not matched to a gene: 7. The CDR3 covers 15 residues. The CDR3 DNA follows: TGTGCCAGCAGCCCAAGTAGGGGGCCCTACAATGAGCAGTTCTTC. Amino acids: CASSPSRGPYNEQFF.